This TCR beta chain was recorded in a study of read filtering for tumor transcriptome and immune sequencing. Across the whole study: R-ISS stage counts were eight or nine for I, 15 to 20 for II, 6 or 7 for III. After DNase treatment, RNA was made into whole-transcriptome libraries.

Study-level findings and limits: The CD138-negative fraction was mixed bone marrow immune cells, not pure T cells.

This clonotype has a count of ten or more. Its antigen is undetermined. The library was built from around 0.4 ug RNA with molecular barcoded adaptors for alpha/delta and beta/gamma chains. TCRdb reanalysed the reads using MiXCR and keeps one entry per CDR3 protein. This table holds 75,000 to 95,000 distinct CDR3 sequences, roughly an eighth found once. Germline values: CDR1 SGHRS, CDR2 YFSETQ. V gave up 0 bases and J gave up 2 bases, with 17 bases separating them. The CDR3 has 17 amino acids. This sequence joins TRBV5-1 and TRBJ1-1; tentatively, D is TRBD1 (6 bases). Sequencing used a population of CD138-negative cells sorted from bone marrow. This receptor was obtained from a donor at least 40 years old with multiple myeloma. CDR3 DNA: TGCGCCAGCAGCTTGGGGAATTACAGGGCCACTAACACTGAAGCTTTCTTT. Residues: CASSLGNYRATNTEAFF.